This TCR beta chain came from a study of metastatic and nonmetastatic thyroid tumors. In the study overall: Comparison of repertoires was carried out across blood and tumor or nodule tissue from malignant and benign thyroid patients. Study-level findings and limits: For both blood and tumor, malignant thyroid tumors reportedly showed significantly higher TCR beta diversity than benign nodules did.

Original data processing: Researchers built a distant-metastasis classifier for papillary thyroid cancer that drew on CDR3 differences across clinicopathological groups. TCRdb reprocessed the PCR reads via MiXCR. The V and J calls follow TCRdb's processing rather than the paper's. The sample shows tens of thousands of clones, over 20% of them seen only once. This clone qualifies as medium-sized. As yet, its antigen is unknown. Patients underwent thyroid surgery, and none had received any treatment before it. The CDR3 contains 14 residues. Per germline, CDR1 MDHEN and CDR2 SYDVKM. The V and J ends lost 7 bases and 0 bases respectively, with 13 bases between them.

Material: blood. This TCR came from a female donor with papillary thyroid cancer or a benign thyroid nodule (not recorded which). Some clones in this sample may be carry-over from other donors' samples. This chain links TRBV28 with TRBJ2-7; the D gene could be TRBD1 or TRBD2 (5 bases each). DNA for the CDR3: TGTGCCAGCATTTCTGGGACGCTCTCCTACGAGCAGTACTTC. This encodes CASISGTLSYEQYF.